A selection of T cell receptor beta chains follows, all from one sample in a study of cytomegalovirus exposure and HLA in healthy donors. The data were produced by immunoSEQ multiplex PCR, yet TCRdb's version contains in-frame clones alone and is incomplete. The table records 90,000 to 110,000 clones, 81% of them present only once. Sequencing was performed on PBMCs. The receptors originated from a woman aged 30 to 39 in good health and CMV-seronegative. Each CDR3 is given with its conserved first and last residue. Fields, in order: V gene, J gene, clone size, D gene, CDR3 DNA, CDR3 protein. A D gene is named only where the DNA matches it firmly. Clone sizes are given selectively: once, few, many, or a class where the clone is expanded.

TRBV5-1,TRBJ2-5,NA,TRBD2,TGCGCCAGCAGCTTTAGGCTAGCGGGGATCCAAGAGACCCAGTACTTC,CASSFRLAGIQETQYF
TRBV2,TRBJ2-7,NA,NA,TGTGCCAGCAGGCAAAGCGGGAGAGGGGGCTACTTC,CASRQSGRGGYF
TRBV11-2,TRBJ2-2,NA,NA,TGTGCCAGCAGCCCCCAGGGTATCGGGGAGCTGTTTTTT,CASSPQGIGELFF
TRBV27,TRBJ2-7,once,TRBD1,TGTGCCAGCAGTTTGGGACAGAACTACGAGCAGTACTTC,CASSLGQNYEQYF
TRBV7-2,TRBJ2-7,NA,NA,TGTGCCAGCAGCTTAGCGCATCCTCGGCTAGTCTCCTACGAGCAGTACTTC,CASSLAHPRLVSYEQYF
TRBV10-1,TRBJ2-7,few,TRBD1,TGCGCTGCGGACAGGGAACCCTACGAGCAGTACTTC,CAADREPYEQYF
TRBV7-8,TRBJ2-5,NA,TRBD1,TGTGCCAGCAGCCCGCCGTTGACAGGGGGAGAGACCCAGTACTTC,CASSPPLTGGETQYF
TRBV19,TRBJ2-5,NA,TRBD2,TGTGCCAGTAGTATAGACGCTAGCGGGAGGCTCAGTCGGGAGACCCAGTACTTC,CASSIDASGRLSRETQYF
TRBV28,TRBJ1-1,NA,NA,TGTGCCAGCAGACTAAGACGCAGAATGAACACTGAAGCTTTCTTT,CASRLRRRMNTEAFF
TRBV30,TRBJ1-5,NA,TRBD1,TGTGCCTGGAGTACGACAGGGATGGGCAATCAGCCCCAGCATTTT,CAWSTTGMGNQPQHF
TRBV28,TRBJ1-5,NA,NA,TGTGCCACCGAGCATGGTGGCAGGGTGAGTCAGCCCCAGCATTTT,CATEHGGRVSQPQHF
TRBV12-5,TRBJ1-5,NA,TRBD1,TGTGCTAGTGGTACCCCGACAGGGACCCCTAATAGCAATCAGCCCCAGCATTTT,CASGTPTGTPNSNQPQHF
TRBV5-1,TRBJ2-3,NA,TRBD2,TGCGCCAGCAGCAAGACTAGCGGGGGCACAGATACGCAGTATTTT,CASSKTSGGTDTQYF
TRBV19,TRBJ1-5,NA,NA,TGTGCCAGTAGTATCGGACAGTCCCAGCATTTT,CASSIGQSQHF
TRBV7-9,TRBJ1-2,NA,TRBD1,TGTGCCAGCAGCCCCCGGACAGGGCCCATCTATGGCTACACCTTC,CASSPRTGPIYGYTF
TRBV11-2,TRBJ2-7,NA,TRBD2,TGTGCCAGCAGCTTATGGACTAGCGGATCACTCACCTCCTACGAGCAGTACTTC,CASSLWTSGSLTSYEQYF
TRBV6-5,TRBJ2-7,NA,TRBD2,TGTGCCAGCAGCCGGACTAGCGGCTACGAGCAGTACTTC,CASSRTSGYEQYF
TRBV4-1,TRBJ2-7,NA,TRBD2,TGCGCCAGCAGCCAAGGGGGGGGCTACGAGCAGTACTTC,CASSQGGGYEQYF
TRBV11-2,TRBJ2-7,few,NA,TGTGCCAGCAGCTTATTTCTCCATCCGGACGGGTGGACTCCCGAGCAGTACTTC,CASSLFLHPDGWTPEQYF
TRBV11-2,TRBJ2-1,few,NA,TGTGCCAGCAGCTTAACTACCGTCGGGATCGATGAGCAGTTCTTC,CASSLTTVGIDEQFF
TRBV23-1,TRBJ2-3,NA,TRBD1,TGCGCCAGCAGTCAATTTACAGGGGCCAATTGCACAGATACGCAGTATTTT,CASSQFTGANCTDTQYF
TRBV5-6,TRBJ2-3,NA,NA,TGTGCCAGCAGCTTGGTTGGGGCGGCAGATACGCAGTATTTT,CASSLVGAADTQYF
TRBV18,TRBJ1-4,NA,NA,TGTGCCAGCTCATCGAGACAGGAAAATGAAAAACTGTTTTTT,CASSSRQENEKLFF
TRBV14,TRBJ2-7,NA,NA,TGTGCCAGCAACCTGGGGGGGCGACACTACGAGCAGTACTTC,CASNLGGRHYEQYF
TRBV27,TRBJ1-2,NA,NA,TGTGCCAGCAAAGGCCAGGACTATGGCTACACCTTC,CASKGQDYGYTF
TRBV6-6,TRBJ2-7,NA,TRBD2,TGTGCCAGCAGTAGGACGGACGGGGGGACCTACGAGCAGTACTTC,CASSRTDGGTYEQYF
TRBV7-6,TRBJ2-3,NA,NA,TGTGCCAGCAGCTTGACCGGGAGATCAGAAGATACGCAGTATTTT,CASSLTGRSEDTQYF
TRBV11-2,TRBJ2-4,few,TRBD2,TGTGCCAGCAGCTTATGGGGGGGAAACATTCAGTACTTC,CASSLWGGNIQYF
TRBV11-2,TRBJ2-7,NA,NA,TGTGCCAGCAGCGCGCGGGACAGACCACTCTCCTACGAGCAGTACTTC,CASSARDRPLSYEQYF
TRBV19,TRBJ1-1,NA,TRBD1,TGTGCCAGTAGTCGTACAGGGGCGCGGACTGAAGCTTTCTTT,CASSRTGARTEAFF
TRBV28,TRBJ1-4,NA,TRBD1,TGTGCCAGCAGGGAACAGGGGGCGCTTACTAATGAAAAACTGTTTTTT,CASREQGALTNEKLFF
TRBV11-2,TRBJ2-3,NA,NA,TGTGCCAGCAGCTTAATTGCGGGATCTATCACAGATACGCAGTATTTT,CASSLIAGSITDTQYF
TRBV5-1,TRBJ2-5,few,TRBD1,TGCGCCAGCAGCTTGGGGACAGGGGGAGGAGAGACCCAGTACTTC,CASSLGTGGGETQYF
TRBV11-3,TRBJ2-7,NA,NA,TGTGCCAGCAGCTTGGATTACGGGGAGCAGTACTTC,CASSLDYGEQYF